This entry describes one T cell receptor beta chain. Here immunoSEQ multiplex PCR was the method, and the copy in TCRdb shows in-frame clones only, minus some. The sample contains roughly 65,000 clones, 75% to 90% of which appear only once. The sample comes from a study of technical replicates of blood from a few donors. Trimming took off 4 bases at V and 3 bases at J, with 11 bases between the two ends. Germline assignment: CDR1 SGHTS and CDR2 YDEGEE. CDR3 length equals 14 residues. The genes are TRBV5-8 and TRBJ1-5; possibly TRBD1 for D (6 bases). Source material: PBMCs. The source is a human donor in good health. Some clones in this sample may be carry-over from other donors' samples. In DNA, the CDR3 is TGTGCCAGCAGCAAACGGACAGTCAATCAGCCCCAGCATTTT. It encodes CASSKRTVNQPQHF.